These 18 T cell receptor beta chains were sequenced from one sample in a study of identifying expanded T cells in peripheral blood. Assay used: immunoSEQ multiplex PCR; TCRdb lists only in-frame clones, some missing. In the table there are some 95,000 clones, roughly 88% of which are singletons. What was sequenced was blood. These receptors all stem from a person aged 18 to 70 in good health.

The chain carries TRBV4-2 and TRBJ2-5; TRBD2 matches 8 bases. The DNA matches TRBJ2-7 better at its end, which makes the J call doubtful. The CDR3 spans 17 residues. The germline V gene encodes CDR1 LGHNA and CDR2 YNFKEQ. In DNA form, the CDR3 reads TGTGCCAGCAGCCAACAACTTAATAGCGGGACCACCTACGAGCAGTACTTC. Protein product: CASSQQLNSGTTYEQYF.

The V call is TRBV18, the J call TRBJ1-1; D remains unclear. Trimming removed 0 bases at V and 4 bases at J, with 15 bases between. This CDR3 is 16 amino acids long. Germline lookup yields CDR1 KGHSH and CDR2 LQKENI. CDR3 sequence reads: CASSPPASGSITEAFF. CDR3 sequence (DNA): TGTGCCAGCTCACCACCGGCCAGTGGGTCGATCACTGAAGCTTTCTTT.

The rearrangement links TRBV6-6 to TRBJ2-2; D remains unclear. CDR3 length: 15 residues. In germline, CDR1 is MNHNY, CDR2 SVGAGI (reference sequence). V lost 0 bases and J 8 bases, leaving 13 bases between the germline ends. CDR3 sequence reads: CASSYSFTEEGELFF. CDR3 bases: TGTGCCAGCAGTTACTCGTTTACTGAGGAGGGGGAGCTGTTTTTT.

V gene TRBV6-5 combines with J gene TRBJ2-1; the D is unclear. V was shortened by 11 bases and J by 7 bases, with 18 bases between the two germline ends. Germline assignment: CDR1 MNHEY and CDR2 SVGAGI. This CDR3 contains 13 residues. CDR3 sequence: CAVQLADRNEQFF. The CDR3 DNA follows: TGTGCCGTACAACTCGCGGATCGTAATGAGCAGTTCTTC.

In DNA form, the CDR3 reads TGTGCCAGCCTCAGTGCTGTCGGAATAGACTATGGCTACACCTTC. Protein sequence: CASLSAVGIDYGYTF. This sequence joins TRBV2 and TRBJ1-2; D unclear. This CDR3 comprises 15 residues. V lost 8 bases and J 3 bases, leaving 19 bases between the germline ends. In germline, CDR1 is SNHLY, CDR2 FYNNEI.

The chain is built from TRBV29-1 and TRBJ1-1; weak D call: TRBD1 (5 bases). Trimming removed 7 bases from V and 1 base from J, with 16 bases in between. From germline, CDR1 is SQVTM and CDR2 ANQGSEA. The CDR3 is 14 amino acids. The CDR3 region is CSGHLMGTNTEAFF. CDR3 sequence (DNA): TGCAGCGGCCACCTCATGGGGACGAACACTGAAGCTTTCTTT.

This chain links TRBV6-4 with TRBJ2-2; D is possibly TRBD2 (6 bases). With 3 bases removed from V and 1 base from J, the gap between germline ends came to 6 bases. This CDR3 region has 14 residues. Germline CDR1 reads MRHNA; CDR2 reads SNTAGT. CDR3 residues: CASSERENTGELFF. The CDR3 DNA reads as TGTGCCAGCAGTGAGCGGGAGAACACCGGGGAGCTGTTTTTT.

V usage is TRBV11-2 and J usage is TRBJ2-7; perhaps TRBD2 as D (6 bases). The length of the CDR3 is 15 residues. V lost 5 bases and J lost 3, with 17 bases in between. Looked up from germline, CDR1 is SGHAT and CDR2 is FQNNGV. CDR3: CASSTQAGGNYEQYF. In DNA form, the CDR3 reads TGTGCCAGCAGCACCCAGGCCGGGGGTAACTACGAGCAGTACTTC. Looking up the rest from reference TRBV11-2 and TRBJ2-7 gives the full variable domain: EAGVAQSPRYKIIEKRQSVAFWCNPISGHATLYWYQQILGQGPKLLIQFQNNGVVDDSQLPKDRFSAERLKGVDSTLKIQPAKLEDSAVYLCASSTQAGGNYEQYFGPGTRLTVT.

The chain combines TRBV19 with TRBJ1-2; D gene ambiguous. Trimming took off 3 bases at V and 0 bases at J, with 14 bases between the two ends. Looked up from germline, CDR1 is LNHDA and CDR2 is SQIVND (reference sequence). This CDR3 region has 16 residues. CDR3 sequence reads: CASSINILSTNYGYTF. CDR3 sequence (DNA): TGTGCCAGTAGTATTAATATTCTCAGCACTAACTATGGCTACACCTTC.

The rearrangement joins TRBV11-1 to TRBJ2-7; D is possibly TRBD1 (7 bases). The germline V gene has CDR1 SGHAT and CDR2 FQDESV (reference sequence). This CDR3 has 15 amino acids. V lost 5 bases and J 2 bases, leaving 16 bases between the germline ends. The CDR3 region is CASSIRTGGPYEQYF. CDR3 bases: TGTGCCAGCAGCATCCGGACAGGAGGGCCCTACGAGCAGTACTTC.

The rearrangement uses TRBV13 and TRBJ1-1; D is uncertain. This CDR3 region has 13 residues. V was pared by 6 bases and J by 1 base, with 9 bases between. CDR1 PRHDT and CDR2 FYEKMQ come from the germline V gene (reference sequence). The CDR3 coding sequence is TGTGCCAGCAGTCCAACTAGGAACACTGAAGCTTTCTTT. This encodes CASSPTRNTEAFF.

There are a few counts of this clone. This chain connects TRBV19 to TRBJ1-4, with 9 bases fitting TRBD1. The CDR3 totals 13 residues. Unmatched junction bases numbered 1, after V lost 4 bases and J lost 7 bases. Germline loops: CDR1 LNHDA, CDR2 SQIVND (reference sequence). The CDR3: CASSRDRVEKLFF. The CDR3 DNA sequence: TGTGCCAGTAGTAGGGACAGGGTTGAAAAACTGTTTTTT.

This sequence joins TRBV6-4 and TRBJ1-1; TRBD1 is a possible D gene (6 bases). V was cut by 8 bases and J by 2 bases, with 15 bases left in between. CDR3 length: 14 amino acids. The germline CDR1 and CDR2 sequences are MRHNA and SNTAGT. The CDR3 DNA is TGTGCCAGCTCTCCGGGACATCACAACACTGAAGCTTTCTTT. It specifies CASSPGHHNTEAFF.

This clone has just one count. This CDR3 is CSASIDEQYF. CDR3 sequence (DNA): TGCAGCGCCTCGATCGACGAGCAGTACTTC. The rearrangement joins TRBV29-1 to TRBJ2-7; D gene uncertain. Trimming took 7 bases from V and 5 from J, leaving 9 bases between them. Germline values: CDR1 SQVTM, CDR2 ANQGSEA. The CDR3 spans 10 residues.

The chain has TRBV7-2 and TRBJ2-7; 8 nucleotides match TRBD1. CDR3 size: 14 residues. The ends lost 5 bases at V and 5 bases at J; junction bases unmatched: 8. CDR1 is SGHTA and CDR2 is FQGNSA in the germline V gene. The chain's CDR3 is CASSLDREEDEQYF. The CDR3 DNA sequence: TGTGCCAGCAGCCTGGACAGGGAGGAAGACGAGCAGTACTTC.

V gene TRBV7-6 combines with J gene TRBJ1-1; possible D gene TRBD1, 5 bases. V was cut by 5 bases and J by 4 bases, with 17 bases left in between. The CDR3 sequence is 15 residues long. Germline-derived CDR1 and CDR2 are SGHVS and FNYEAQ. CDR3 loop: CASSIGGDGATEAFF. For the CDR3, the DNA is TGTGCCAGCAGCATAGGAGGGGACGGGGCCACTGAAGCTTTCTTT.

This clone was recorded only once. The genes are TRBV30 and TRBJ2-2; no clear D gene. CDR1 and CDR2 from the germline V gene are GTSNPN and SVGIG (reference sequence). This CDR3 has 13 residues. V was trimmed by 1 base and J by 6 bases, leaving 9 bases between them. CDR3 in amino acids: CAWSGLVPGELFF. The CDR3 nucleotides read TGTGCCTGGAGTGGGCTAGTCCCCGGGGAGCTGTTTTTT.

In nucleotides, the CDR3 is TGTGCCAGCTCAGACGAAGATACGCAGTATTTT. It yields the protein CASSDEDTQYF. The chain recombines TRBV18 with TRBJ2-3; unclear D gene. Trimming removed 5 bases from V and 5 bases from J, with 5 bases in between. The germline V gene has CDR1 KGHSH and CDR2 LQKENI. CDR3 length: 11 amino acids.